These 17 T cell receptor beta chains were sequenced from one sample in a study of Ad26.COV2.S vaccination and SARS-CoV-2 variants. Described treatment: over 15 received Ad26.COV2.S at low or high dose, single or two shots; roughly five received placebo; per-sample allocation not given. Samples analyzed were those drawn on day 63 after the first vaccine or placebo injection. Produced via immunoSEQ multiplex PCR; TCRdb's table is partial and in-frame only. The table has hundreds of thousands of clones, 80% to 90% seen once; the top ten hold about 1.5%. The sample consisted of peripheral blood, taken in a trial of Ad26.COV2.S vaccine versus placebo. The receptors originated from a person between 18 and 65 years old who received the Ad26.COV2.S COVID-19 vaccine or a placebo.

V usage is TRBV7-9 and J usage is TRBJ2-7, with a tentative D call TRBD1 (5 bases). The germline CDR1 and CDR2 sequences are SEHNR and FQNEAQ (reference sequence). The CDR3 has 12 residues. Trimming took off 5 bases at V and 7 bases at J, with 12 bases between the two ends. The CDR3 sequence: CASSESGKEQYF. The CDR3, as DNA: TGTGCCAGCAGCGAATCAGGGAAGGAGCAGTACTTC.

The CDR3, as DNA: TGTGCCAGCAGTCCCAGACAGGGACCCTACAATGAGCAGTTCTTC. Its translation is CASSPRQGPYNEQFF. The chain recombines TRBV27 with TRBJ2-1; TRBD1 matches 7 bases. Germline V CDR1 and CDR2: MNHEY, SMNVEV (reference sequence). There are 15 residues in the CDR3. Trimming removed 5 bases from V and 2 bases from J; junction bases left unmatched: 6.

In this sample, this clone turned up once. The CDR3 nucleotides are TGTGCCAGCAGGCTGAGGACAGAACGAGGACTAGCGGGAGGGTTGTACGAGCAGTACTTC. Protein sequence: CASRLRTERGLAGGLYEQYF. V gene TRBV27 combines with J gene TRBJ2-7, with 15 bases lining up with TRBD2. The CDR3 loop spans 20 amino acids. Germline V CDR1 and CDR2: MNHEY, SMNVEV (reference sequence). Trimming took 6 bases from V and 4 from J; bases not matched to a gene: 19.

The V gene is TRBV10-3, the J gene TRBJ1-6, with D tentatively TRBD1 (5 bases). Trimming took off 4 bases at V and 9 bases at J, with 7 bases between the two ends. The CDR3 has 12 residues. CDR1 and CDR2 (germline): ENHRY, SYGVKD. The DNA for the CDR3 is TGTGCCATCAGTGCCACAGGTTCACCCCTCCACTTT. Encoded protein: CAISATGSPLHF.

The chain carries TRBV7-2 and TRBJ2-7, with TRBD2 identical over 9 bases. Germline V lookup: CDR1 SGHTA, CDR2 FQGNSA. The CDR3 runs 16 residues. V shed 5 bases and J 4 bases; nucleotides not matched to a gene: 12. CDR3 sequence: CASSPGVRTSVYEQYF. The CDR3 bases are TGTGCCAGCAGCCCGGGCGTCCGGACTAGCGTTTACGAGCAGTACTTC.

J is TRBJ1-1 and V is TRBV5-1; D is unclear. Germline CDR1 SGHRS, CDR2 YFSETQ. Trimming stripped 0 bases from V and 1 base from J, with 7 bases between. This CDR3 comprises 14 residues. The CDR3 loop reads CASSLAVGNTEAFF. The CDR3 DNA reads as TGCGCCAGCAGCTTGGCCGTGGGGAACACTGAAGCTTTCTTT.

This clone was recorded only once. V usage is TRBV30 and J usage is TRBJ1-6, with D uncertain. The germline V gene has CDR1 GTSNPN and CDR2 SVGIG (reference sequence). The ends were cut back, 5 bases at V and 0 bases at J, with 14 bases in the middle. The CDR3 totals 16 residues. The DNA for the CDR3 is TGTGCCTGGTCCCGAGAAGGGAACTCCTATAATTCACCCCTCCACTTT. The encoded protein is CAWSREGNSYNSPLHF.

This chain links TRBV4-1 with TRBJ1-3; D uncertain. This CDR3 region has 12 residues. V lost 2 bases and J 4 bases, leaving 3 bases between the germline ends. The germline V gene encodes CDR1 MGHRA and CDR2 YSYEKL. The CDR3 reads CASSQRGNTIYF. The DNA for the CDR3 is TGCGCCAGCAGCCAACGAGGAAACACCATATATTTT.

In this sample, this clone turned up once. The chain recombines TRBV11-3 with TRBJ2-6; possibly TRBD2 for D (6 bases). Trimming took 5 bases from V and 0 from J, leaving 14 bases between them. From germline, CDR1 is SGHNT and CDR2 YENEEA. The CDR3 runs to 17 residues. The CDR3 sequence is CASSPGEGDSGANVLTF. DNA for the CDR3: TGTGCCAGCAGCCCGGGAGAAGGGGACTCTGGGGCCAACGTCCTGACTTTC.

The rearrangement joins TRBV30 to TRBJ2-7; the match to TRBD2 covers 12 bases. This CDR3 spans 14 amino acids. Germline V gene sequence: CDR1 GTSNPN, CDR2 SVGIG (reference sequence). V shed 5 bases, J shed 4 bases, and the junction held 6 bases outside the gene matches. The CDR3 sequence: CAWAATSGGYEQYF. The CDR3 region has the DNA TGTGCCTGGGCCGCGACTAGCGGGGGTTACGAGCAGTACTTC. Using reference TRBV30 and TRBJ2-7 for the parts outside the CDR3, the full variable domain is SQTIHQWPATLVQPVGSPLSLECTVEGTSNPNLYWYRQAAGRGLQLLFYSVGIGQISSEVPQNLSASRPQDRQFILSSKKLLLSDSGFYLCAWAATSGGYEQYFGPGTRLTVT.

This rearrangement joins TRBV7-9 to TRBJ2-2; D is unclear. The CDR3 sequence is 14 residues long. Trimming removed 4 bases from V and 5 bases from J, with 11 bases in between. Germline V gene data show CDR1 as SEHNR and CDR2 as FQNEAQ (reference sequence). This CDR3 reads CASSSQTQTGELFF. CDR3 nucleotide sequence: TGTGCCAGCAGCTCCCAGACCCAGACCGGGGAGCTGTTTTTT.

The V call is TRBV5-4, the J call TRBJ2-3, with 7 bases aligning to TRBD2. The CDR3 covers 16 residues. Germline CDR1 is SGHNT and CDR2 is YYREEE (reference sequence). With 3 bases clipped from V and 0 bases from J, the junction kept 7 bases outside the gene matches. DNA of the CDR3: TGTGCCAGCAGCTCACAGCGGGGTTCTAGCACAGATACGCAGTATTTT. Protein product: CASSSQRGSSTDTQYF.

This rearrangement joins TRBV24-1 to TRBJ2-1, with D perhaps TRBD1 or TRBD2 (5 bases each). Germline V gives CDR1 KGHDR, CDR2 SFDVKD. CDR3 size: 15 residues. The V end was cut by 6 bases, the J end by 2 bases, with 13 bases between. In DNA, the CDR3 is TGTGCCACCAGTCCAAGGGGAGAACCCTACAATGAGCAGTTCTTC. Translating gives CATSPRGEPYNEQFF.

The rearrangement joins TRBV9 to TRBJ1-1; D is perhaps TRBD1 (5 bases). Looked up from germline, CDR1 is SGDLS and CDR2 is YYNGEE. The CDR3 runs to 15 residues. Trimming cost V 0 bases and J 4 bases, with 13 bases left between them. DNA for the CDR3: TGTGCCAGCAGCGTAGGACAGACGAGGGGCACTGAAGCTTTCTTT. This translates into CASSVGQTRGTEAFF.

Only a few counts were recorded for this clone. The chain links TRBV21-1 to TRBJ2-1; the tabulated D call, TRBD2, remains unverified against the DNA. TRBV21-1 is classified as a pseudogene. The CDR3 is 18 residues long. The CDR3 loop reads CASSKCGLAEAGDNEQFF. CDR3 in DNA: TGTGCCAGCAGCAAATGTGGACTAGCAGAAGCCGGAGACAATGAGCAGTTCTTC.

J is TRBJ1-1 and V is TRBV5-4, with unresolved D. Germline-derived CDR1 and CDR2 are SGHNT and YYREEE (reference sequence). The CDR3 extends over 15 amino acids. V was trimmed by 1 base and J by 0 bases, leaving 10 bases between them. In nucleotides, the CDR3 is TGTGCCAGCAGCTTGCGGCAGGTCATGAACACTGAAGCTTTCTTT. Protein: CASSLRQVMNTEAFF. Full variable domain (outside the CDR3, taken from reference TRBV5-4 and TRBJ1-1): ETGVTQSPTHLIKTRGQQVTLRCSSQSGHNTVSWYQQALGQGPQFIFQYYREEENGRGNFPPRFSGLQFPNYSSELNVNALELDDSALYLCASSLRQVMNTEAFFGQGTRLTVV.

The CDR3 sequence is CASMTTGGNQPQHF. DNA for the CDR3: TGTGCCAGCATGACTACAGGGGGCAATCAGCCCCAGCATTTT. V gene TRBV6-6 combines with J gene TRBJ1-5; TRBD1 aligns across 7 bases. Germline CDR1 and CDR2: MNHNY and SVGAGI (reference sequence). This CDR3 region has 14 residues. V shed 7 bases, J shed 2 bases, and the junction held 5 bases outside the gene matches.